This TCR beta chain emerged from a study of T-cell memory formation after mild COVID-19. Across the study: Across donors, TCR clusters were largely donor specific.

5'RACE with constant-segment primers yielded barcoded, UMI-tagged TCR alpha and TCR beta cDNA libraries. TCRdb re-analysed the 5' RACE reads in MiXCR, keeping a single row per CDR3 protein. In the table there are 300,000 to 350,000 distinct CDR3 sequences, over 10% of which are singletons. The CDR3 sequence is 17 residues long. Germline V CDR1 and CDR2: MGHRA, YSYEKL. The ends lost 3 bases at V and 6 bases at J; junction bases unmatched: 13. This clonotype has just a few counts. As yet, its antigen is unknown. General observations from the study: CD4+ contracting clones were found mainly in CM and EM, and CD8+ ones in EMRA. In pre-infection memory, a portion of responding clones appeared, which suggested that cross-reactive memory joined.

The rearrangement uses TRBV4-1 and TRBJ2-1; 8 nucleotides match TRBD2. The sequenced sample was PBMCs or a T cell subset sorted from them (not recorded which). The receptor was derived from a man aged 18 to 29 who had mild COVID-19 (a few samples of this study predate the infection). Cell type and time point are not known. CDR3 loop: CASSHSPLRGGGNEQFF. CDR3 nucleotides: TGCGCCAGCAGCCATTCCCCCCTACGGGGGGGCGGCAATGAGCAGTTCTTC.